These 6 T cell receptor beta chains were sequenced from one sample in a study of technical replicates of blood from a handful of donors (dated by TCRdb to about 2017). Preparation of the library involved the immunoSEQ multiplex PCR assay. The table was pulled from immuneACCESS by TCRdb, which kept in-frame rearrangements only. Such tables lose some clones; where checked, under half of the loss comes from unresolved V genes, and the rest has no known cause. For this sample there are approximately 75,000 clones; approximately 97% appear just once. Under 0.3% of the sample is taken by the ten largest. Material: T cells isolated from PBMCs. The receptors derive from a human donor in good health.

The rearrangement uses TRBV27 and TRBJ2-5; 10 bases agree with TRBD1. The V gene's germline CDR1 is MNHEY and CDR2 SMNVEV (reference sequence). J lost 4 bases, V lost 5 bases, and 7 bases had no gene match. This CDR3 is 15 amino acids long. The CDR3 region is CASSLTGGLGETQYF. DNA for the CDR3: TGTGCCAGCAGTCTGACAGGGGGCCTGGGAGAGACCCAGTACTTC.

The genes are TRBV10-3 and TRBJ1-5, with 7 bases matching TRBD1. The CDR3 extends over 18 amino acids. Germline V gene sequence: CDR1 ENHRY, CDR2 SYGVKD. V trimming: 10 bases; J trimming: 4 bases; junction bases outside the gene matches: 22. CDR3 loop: CATVEGRTGDPLNQPQHF. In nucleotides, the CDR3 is TGTGCCACCGTGGAAGGGAGGACAGGTGACCCATTAAATCAGCCCCAGCATTTT.

CDR3 sequence: CASSIGQGNQPQHF. Here the CDR3 DNA reads TGTGCCAGTAGTATAGGACAGGGAAATCAGCCCCAGCATTTT. The chain employs TRBV19 and TRBJ1-5, with 7 bases identical to TRBD1. After removal of 1 base from V and 4 bases from J, the junction contained 1 base not matched to a gene. The CDR3 consists of 14 residues. The germline gives CDR1 LNHDA, CDR2 SQIVND (reference sequence).

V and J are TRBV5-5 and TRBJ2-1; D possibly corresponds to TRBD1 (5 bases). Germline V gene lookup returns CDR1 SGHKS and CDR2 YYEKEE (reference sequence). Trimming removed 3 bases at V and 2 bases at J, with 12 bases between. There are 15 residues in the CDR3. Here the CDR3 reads CASSWTLTPYNEQFF. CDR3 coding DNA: TGTGCCAGCAGCTGGACACTTACTCCCTACAATGAGCAGTTCTTC.

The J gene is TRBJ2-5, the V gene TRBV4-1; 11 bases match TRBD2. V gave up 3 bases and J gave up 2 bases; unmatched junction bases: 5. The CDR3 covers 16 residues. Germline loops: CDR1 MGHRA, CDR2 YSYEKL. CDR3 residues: CASSQGGTSGQETQYF. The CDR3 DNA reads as TGCGCCAGCAGCCAGGGCGGGACTAGCGGACAAGAGACCCAGTACTTC.

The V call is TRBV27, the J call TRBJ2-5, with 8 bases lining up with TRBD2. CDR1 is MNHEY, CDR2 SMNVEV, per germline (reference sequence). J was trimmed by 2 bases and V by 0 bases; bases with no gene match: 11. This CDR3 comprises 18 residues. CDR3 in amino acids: CASSLSWDGREEQETQYF. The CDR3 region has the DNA TGTGCCAGCAGTTTATCATGGGACGGGCGGGAGGAACAAGAGACCCAGTACTTC.